The clone carrying this TCR beta chain was counted once. Other DNA variants within this sample encode the same CDR3. Data came from immunoSEQ multiplex PCR; TCRdb stores just in-frame clones and leaves some out. The table lists some 240,000 clones, 92% of them singletons. The data originate from a study of blood T cell repertoires in COVID-19. CDR1 and CDR2 from the germline V gene are LNHDA and SQIVND (reference sequence). There are 13 residues in the CDR3. Trimming left V 4 bases short and J 5 bases short, with 9 bases between. The chain recombines TRBV19 with TRBJ2-1, with a tentative D call TRBD1 (6 bases). The sequenced material came from peripheral blood. The TCR comes from a man between 60 and 75 years old with COVID-19, enrolled during active disease. Written as DNA, the CDR3 is TGTGCCAGTAGTAGCAGACAGGACAATGAGCAGTTCTTC. The encoded protein is CASSSRQDNEQFF. Combining the CDR3 with reference TRBV19 and TRBJ2-1 gives the whole variable domain DGGITQSPKYLFRKEGQNVTLSCEQNLNHDAMYWYRQDPGQGLRLIYYSQIVNDFQKGDIAEGYSVSREKKESFPLTVTSAQKNPTAFYLCASSSRQDNEQFFGPGTRLTVL.